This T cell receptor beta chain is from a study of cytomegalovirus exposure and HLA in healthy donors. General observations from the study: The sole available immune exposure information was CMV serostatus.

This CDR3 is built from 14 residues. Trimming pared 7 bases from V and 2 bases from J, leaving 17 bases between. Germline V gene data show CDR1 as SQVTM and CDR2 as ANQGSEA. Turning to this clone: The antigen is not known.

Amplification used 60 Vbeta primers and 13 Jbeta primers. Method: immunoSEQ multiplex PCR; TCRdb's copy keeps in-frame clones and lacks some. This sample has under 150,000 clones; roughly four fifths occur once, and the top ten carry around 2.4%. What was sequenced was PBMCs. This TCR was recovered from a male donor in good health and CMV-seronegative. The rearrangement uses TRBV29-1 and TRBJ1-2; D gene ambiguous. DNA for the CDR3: TGCAGCGCTCTCGCGGGAACAGCGAACTATGGCTACACCTTC. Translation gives CSALAGTANYGYTF.